Listed below are T cell receptor beta chains from one sample, sequenced in a study of shared clonotypes between healthy human individuals. Clones were sequenced by immunoSEQ multiplex PCR, and TCRdb holds only the in-frame ones, with some missing. The sample has roughly 1,000,000 clones, about 84% seen once. The source material was memory CD4+ T cells from PBMCs. The source of these receptors is a man aged 18 to 29 in good health. Some clones in this sample may be carry-over from other donors' samples. Both conserved end residues are part of each CDR3. A clone size is listed for some rows: how often the clone was seen (once, few, many), or a class if it is expanded.

v_gene: TRBV19; j_gene: TRBJ2-4; abundance: few; CDR3aa: CASSTGALGKNIQYF
v_gene: TRBV29-1; j_gene: TRBJ2-5; abundance: once; CDR3aa: CSGGGGKLETQYF
v_gene: TRBV6-6; j_gene: TRBJ2-1; abundance: NA; CDR3aa: CASSYSTGAYNEQFF
v_gene: TRBV10-3; j_gene: TRBJ2-1; abundance: NA; CDR3aa: CAISPDGPYNEQFF
v_gene: TRBV9; j_gene: TRBJ1-1; abundance: once; CDR3aa: CASSVGGRGTEAFF
v_gene: TRBV2; j_gene: TRBJ2-5; abundance: NA; CDR3aa: CASKWTHGQQETQYF
v_gene: TRBV7-3; j_gene: TRBJ2-2; abundance: NA; CDR3aa: CASRRQGNTGELFF
v_gene: TRBV5-1; j_gene: TRBJ2-5; abundance: NA; CDR3aa: CASRTGRPRETQYF
v_gene: TRBV11-2; j_gene: TRBJ2-5; abundance: NA; CDR3aa: CASSPSGFETQYF
v_gene: TRBV7-2; j_gene: TRBJ2-3; abundance: NA; CDR3aa: CASSQGFFSTDTQYF
v_gene: TRBV5-1; j_gene: TRBJ1-2; abundance: once; CDR3aa: CASSETAPPVGYTF
v_gene: TRBV5-1; j_gene: TRBJ1-2; abundance: NA; CDR3aa: CASSHRQGPQRGGYTF
v_gene: TRBV14; j_gene: TRBJ1-2; abundance: NA; CDR3aa: CASSQGQGYGYTF
v_gene: TRBV4-1; j_gene: TRBJ1-3; abundance: NA; CDR3aa: CASNHQVHSGNTIYF
v_gene: TRBV9; j_gene: TRBJ2-7; abundance: once; CDR3aa: CASSKGTSGPFYEQYF
v_gene: TRBV5-4; j_gene: TRBJ2-5; abundance: few; CDR3aa: CASSSPGRRGMETQYF
v_gene: TRBV4-1; j_gene: TRBJ2-3; abundance: NA; CDR3aa: CASSQGLQRTSTDTQYF
v_gene: TRBV30; j_gene: TRBJ1-4; abundance: NA; CDR3aa: CAWNLRTGDNEKLFF
v_gene: TRBV19; j_gene: TRBJ2-2; abundance: NA; CDR3aa: CASSMVDTGELFF
v_gene: TRBV5-1; j_gene: TRBJ1-3; abundance: NA; CDR3aa: CASSLLAADSGNTIYF
v_gene: TRBV15; j_gene: TRBJ2-7; abundance: NA; CDR3aa: CATSSPGRGAYEQYF
v_gene: TRBV4-2; j_gene: TRBJ1-5; abundance: NA; CDR3aa: CASSQDEARFGQPQHF
v_gene: TRBV5-6; j_gene: TRBJ2-3; abundance: once; CDR3aa: CASSLVLAAGTDTQYF
v_gene: TRBV6-1; j_gene: TRBJ2-5; abundance: NA; CDR3aa: CASSAFIGGQETQYF